These 8 T cell receptor beta chains originate from one sample sequenced in a study of Graves' ophthalmopathy and Graves' hyperthyroidism. Using RNA transcripts, the TCR beta CDR3 regions were amplified. The authors performed first-round RT-PCR with HTBI primers and then a second-round multiplex PCR. TCRdb itself ran the multiplex PCR reads through MiXCR, one entry per CDR3 protein. The table includes over a million distinct CDR3 sequences, roughly two fifths detected once. The sequenced material came from peripheral blood or thyroid tissue (not recorded which). These receptors all stem from an adult man with Graves' hyperthyroidism.

This sequence joins TRBV15 and TRBJ1-2, with TRBD1 identical over 7 bases. The CDR3 contains 17 residues. V lost 3 bases and J lost 6; bases outside the gene matches: 16. Germline V gene lookup returns CDR1 LNHNV and CDR2 YYDKDF (reference sequence). CDR3 protein: CATSSFGGQSLRNGYTF. DNA for the CDR3: TGTGCCACCAGCAGTTTCGGGGGACAGAGCCTCAGAAATGGCTACACCTTC.

This clonotype was seen many times. This chain connects TRBV18 to TRBJ1-1; D remains unclear. This CDR3 region has 13 residues. V was pared by 8 bases and J by 1 base, with 11 bases between. CDR1 KGHSH and CDR2 LQKENI come from the germline V gene. CDR3 in amino acids: CASSRGPNTEAFF. CDR3 in DNA: TGTGCCAGCAGTCGCGGTCCGAACACTGAAGCTTTCTTT.

Remarks on this clonotype: A single base separates this from a much larger clone, so it may be a read error. The chain joins TRBV5-1 to TRBJ1-5; 9 nucleotides match TRBD1. Judging by the DNA end, TRBJ2-3 fits better; the J call may be wrong. The length of the CDR3 is 14 residues. Germline V gene lookup returns CDR1 SGHRS and CDR2 YFSETQ. The CDR3 protein is CASSVTGGEQPQYF. For the CDR3, the DNA is TGCGCCAGCAGCGTGACAGGGGGAGAGCAGCCCCAGTATTTT.

The V and J genes are TRBV29-1 and TRBJ2-7, with 7 bases identical to TRBD1. This CDR3 has 12 amino acids. Trimming removed 6 bases from V and 7 bases from J; junction bases left unmatched: 9. The germline gives CDR1 SQVTM, CDR2 ANQGSEA. CDR3 amino acids: CSVAGTAREQYF. The CDR3 DNA reads as TGCAGCGTCGCAGGGACAGCTAGAGAGCAGTACTTC.

The J gene is TRBJ2-5, the V gene TRBV5-1, with 10 positions matching TRBD1. CDR1 SGHRS and CDR2 YFSETQ come from the germline V gene. This CDR3 is built from 15 residues. Losses at the gene ends were 0 bases for V and 5 bases for J; bases not matched to a gene: 4. CDR3 sequence: CASSLGDRGAETQYF. The CDR3 coding sequence is TGCGCCAGCAGCTTGGGGGACAGGGGCGCGGAGACCCAGTACTTC.

To note about this clonotype: An end of the junction does not agree with germline; a read error may underlie this. The genes are TRBV14 and TRBJ2-2; D tentatively fits TRBD1 or TRBD2 (5 bases each). This CDR3 contains 15 residues. Germline V gene sequence: CDR1 SGHDN, CDR2 FVKESK. CDR3 region: CASSPPGPDTGELSF. The CDR3 region has the DNA TGTGCCAGCAGCCCGCCAGGGCCGGACACCGGGGAGCTGTCTTTT.

This clonotype was seen repeatedly, ten times or more. The V call is TRBV19, the J call TRBJ1-6; the D gene is possibly TRBD1 (5 bases). The ends were cut back, 3 bases at V and 7 bases at J, with 13 bases in the middle. This CDR3 region has 15 residues. Looked up from germline, CDR1 is LNHDA and CDR2 is SQIVND (reference sequence). This CDR3 reads CASSMDGTINSPLHF. The CDR3 DNA follows: TGTGCCAGTAGTATGGACGGGACCATCAATTCACCCCTCCACTTT.

This clonotype was seen a few times. This sequence joins TRBV5-1 and TRBJ2-7, with D possibly matching TRBD1 (6 bases). Germline CDR1 is SGHRS and CDR2 is YFSETQ. This CDR3 has 15 residues. Trimming cost V 5 bases and J 0 bases, with 15 bases left between them. CDR3 region: CASRNRDTSSYEQYF. The CDR3 coding sequence is TGCGCCAGCAGGAACCGGGACACAAGCTCCTACGAGCAGTACTTC. Full variable domain (remainder filled in from reference TRBV5-1 and TRBJ2-7): KAGVTQTPRYLIKTRGQQVTLSCSPISGHRSVSWYQQTPGQGLQFLFEYFSETQRNKGNFPGRFSGRQFSNSRSEMNVSTLELGDSALYLCASRNRDTSSYEQYFGPGTRLTVT.